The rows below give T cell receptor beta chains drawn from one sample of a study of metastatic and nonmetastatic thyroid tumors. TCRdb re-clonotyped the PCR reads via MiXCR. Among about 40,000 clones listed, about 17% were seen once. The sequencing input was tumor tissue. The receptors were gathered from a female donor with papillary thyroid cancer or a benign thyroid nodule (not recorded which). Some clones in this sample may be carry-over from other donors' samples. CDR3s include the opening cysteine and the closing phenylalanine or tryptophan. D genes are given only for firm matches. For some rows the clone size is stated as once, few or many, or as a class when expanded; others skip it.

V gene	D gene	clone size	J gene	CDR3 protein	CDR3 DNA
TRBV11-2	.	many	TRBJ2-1	CAGSNLVGPENEQFF	TGTGCCGGCAGCAACCTAGTAGGACCCGAGAATGAGCAGTTCTTC
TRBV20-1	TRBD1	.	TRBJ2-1	CSASPGQGARNEQFF	TGCAGTGCTAGTCCGGGACAGGGGGCGAGGAATGAGCAGTTCTTC
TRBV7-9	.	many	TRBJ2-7	CASSLGVPGREQYF	TGTGCCAGCAGCCTAGGGGTCCCGGGACGCGAGCAGTACTTC
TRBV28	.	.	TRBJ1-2	CASTLTVSPGYTF	TGTGCCAGCACCCTAACGGTCAGCCCTGGCTACACCTTC
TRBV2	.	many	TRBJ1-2	CASSLGLQTGAYGYTF	TGTGCCAGCAGTTTAGGCTTACAGACTGGGGCCTATGGCTACACCTTC
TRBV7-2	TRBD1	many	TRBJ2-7	CASRFAGQGAYEQYF	TGTGCCAGCAGGTTTGCGGGACAGGGGGCTTACGAGCAGTACTTC
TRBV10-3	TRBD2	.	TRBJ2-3	CAVRAAGGGDTQYF	TGTGCCGTCAGGGCGGCGGGGGGAGGAGATACGCAGTATTTT
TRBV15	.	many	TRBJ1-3	CATSRGSPLNGNTIYF	TGTGCCACCAGCAGAGGTTCTCCCTTAAATGGAAACACCATATATTTT
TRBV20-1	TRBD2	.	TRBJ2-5	CSARPLRREVETQYF	TGCAGTGCCAGGCCGTTACGTCGGGAGGTCGAGACCCAGTACTTC
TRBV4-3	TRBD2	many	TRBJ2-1	CASSKLGGSSYNEQFF	TGCGCCAGCAGCAAATTGGGCGGGAGCTCCTACAATGAGCAGTTCTTC
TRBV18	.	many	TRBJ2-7	CASSPVGDEQYF	TGTGCCAGCTCACCAGTTGGGGACGAGCAGTACTTC
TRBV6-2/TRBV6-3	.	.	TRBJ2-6	CASEFGNLLRLLANVLTF	TGTGCCAGCGAGTTCGGGAACCTACTGCGATTGTTGGCCAACGTCCTGACTTTC
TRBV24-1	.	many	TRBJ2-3	CATSDFGVGTDTQYF	TGTGCCACCAGTGATTTTGGGGTTGGCACAGATACGCAGTATTTT
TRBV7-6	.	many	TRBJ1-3	CASSDTLSGNTIYF	TGTGCCAGCAGCGACACTTTATCTGGAAACACCATATATTTT
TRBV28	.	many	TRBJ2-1	CASSLRDFGESSYNEQFF	TGTGCCAGCAGTTTAAGGGATTTTGGAGAAAGCTCCTACAATGAGCAGTTCTTC
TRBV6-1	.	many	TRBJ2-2	CASSELTSWESTGELFF	TGTGCCAGCAGTGAACTCACTAGCTGGGAGTCAACCGGGGAGCTGTTTTTT